The 9 T cell receptor beta chains listed next were all sequenced from one sample in a study of cytomegalovirus exposure and HLA in healthy donors. PCR involved 60 Vbeta and 13 Jbeta primers. Measured with immunoSEQ multiplex PCR; TCRdb has only the in-frame clones, and not every one. This table holds some 150,000 clones, around four fifths found once. Material: PBMCs. Every receptor here comes from a woman aged 50 to 60 in good health and CMV-seropositive.

The chain carries TRBV6-5 and TRBJ2-7; 10 positions agree with TRBD1. Germline lookup yields CDR1 MNHEY and CDR2 SVGAGI. The CDR3 sequence is 15 residues long. V trimming: 7 bases; J trimming: 4 bases; junction bases outside the gene matches: 10. The CDR3 DNA reads TGTGCCAGCATAGTAGGGACAGGGGTACAGTACGAGCAGTACTTC. This gives the protein CASIVGTGVQYEQYF.

The chain is built from TRBV7-3 and TRBJ2-2, with a weak D call TRBD2 (6 bases). The CDR3 length is 16 residues. Between the trimmed V and J ends, which lost 1 base and 1 base, there was a span of 10 bases. Germline V gene sequence: CDR1 SGHTA, CDR2 FQGTGA. CDR3 region: CASSLNSGRNTGELFF. CDR3 in DNA: TGTGCCAGCAGCTTAAACAGCGGGCGGAACACCGGGGAGCTGTTTTTT.

This sequence joins TRBV11-2 and TRBJ2-2; 7 bases match TRBD2. CDR1 is SGHAT and CDR2 is FQNNGV in the germline V gene. The CDR3 consists of 15 residues. The V and J ends lost 5 bases and 3 bases, in that order; junction bases with no gene match: 6. CDR3 nucleotide sequence: TGTGCCAGCAGCGCACTCCTAGCGGACACCGGGGAGCTGTTTTTT. It yields the protein CASSALLADTGELFF.

The chain couples TRBV29-1 to TRBJ1-1; maybe TRBD1 (6 bases). The CDR3 consists of 15 residues. V lost 0 bases and J 8 bases, leaving 19 bases between the germline ends. CDR1 and CDR2 (germline): SQVTM, ANQGSEA. CDR3 sequence reads: CSVEDLWGIGTEAFF. In DNA, the CDR3 is TGCAGCGTTGAAGACTTATGGGGTATAGGGACAGAAGCTTTCTTT.

This sequence joins TRBV21-1 and TRBJ2-7; whether TRBD1, the table's D call, matches the DNA was not checked. TRBV21-1 is given as a pseudogene. The CDR3 loop spans 15 amino acids. DNA for the CDR3: TGTGCCAGCAGCATGGGACAGGGAACGTTCCACGAGCAGTACTTC. Translation: CASSMGQGTFHEQYF.

This chain uses TRBV11-2 with TRBJ2-4; no firm D call. CDR1 and CDR2 from the germline V gene are SGHAT and FQNNGV. Trimming stripped 3 bases from V and 8 bases from J, with 8 bases between. The CDR3 spans 12 residues. This CDR3 reads CASSLSADIQYF. CDR3 nucleotide sequence: TGTGCCAGCAGCTTGAGTGCGGACATTCAGTACTTC.

The chain carries TRBV13 and TRBJ2-6; TRBD1 might be the D (5 bases). This CDR3 has 16 residues. Germline V gene lookup returns CDR1 PRHDT and CDR2 FYEKMQ (reference sequence). V was cut by 1 base and J by 0 bases, with 7 bases left in between. The CDR3 is CASSLAQGSGANVLTF. The CDR3 DNA follows: TGTGCCAGCAGCTTAGCCCAGGGCTCTGGGGCCAACGTCCTGACTTTC. The whole variable domain, remainder taken from reference TRBV13 and TRBJ2-6, is AAGVIQSPRHLIKEKRETATLKCYPIPRHDTVYWYQQGPGQDPQFLISFYEKMQSDKGSIPDRFSAQQFSDYHSELNMSSLELGDSALYFCASSLAQGSGANVLTFGAGSRLTVL.

The chain links TRBV15 to TRBJ1-3, with TRBD1 matching 7 bases. Germline values: CDR1 LNHNV, CDR2 YYDKDF (reference sequence). The junction had 7 bases not matched to a gene; V was cut back by 3 bases and J by 2 bases. The CDR3 covers 16 residues. The CDR3: CATSRGAGTAGNTIYF. CDR3 in DNA: TGTGCCACCAGCAGGGGAGCTGGGACAGCTGGAAACACCATATATTTT.

The chain employs TRBV27 and TRBJ2-7; weak D call: TRBD1 (7 bases). Trimming took off 5 bases at V and 2 bases at J, with 13 bases between the two ends. This CDR3 spans 14 amino acids. Germline V gives CDR1 MNHEY, CDR2 SMNVEV (reference sequence). The CDR3 is CASSTTGTPYEQYF. CDR3 nucleotide sequence: TGTGCCAGCAGTACGACAGGGACTCCCTACGAGCAGTACTTC.